The 21 T cell receptor beta chains in this list originate from one sample, sequenced in a study of blood T cell repertoires in COVID-19. Measured with immunoSEQ multiplex PCR; TCRdb has only the in-frame clones, and not every one. Of tens of thousands of clones in the sample, about 75% are singletons; the top ten hold roughly a fifth. Sequencing was performed on peripheral blood. The receptor set was obtained from a man aged 45 to 65 with active or convalescent COVID-19.

The CDR3 nucleotides read TGTGCCAGCAGCTCTGGACTGGCAAGCTCCTACGAGCAGTACTTC. It specifies CASSSGLASSYEQYF. The chain links TRBV11-2 to TRBJ2-7; a weak D match, TRBD2 (5 bases). The CDR3 runs 15 residues. Trimming shortened V by 4 bases and J by 0 bases, and 13 bases separated the two germline ends. CDR1 and CDR2 from the germline V gene are SGHAT and FQNNGV.

The V and J genes are TRBV7-9 and TRBJ2-1; 7 bases fit TRBD2. CDR3 length: 16 residues. From germline, CDR1 is SEHNR and CDR2 FQNEAQ (reference sequence). With 4 bases clipped from V and 7 bases from J, the junction kept 13 bases outside the gene matches. Here the CDR3 reads CASSSREEDPGNEQFF. The DNA of the CDR3 is TGTGCCAGCAGCTCACGGGAGGAGGATCCCGGGAATGAGCAGTTCTTC.

The J gene is TRBJ2-7, the V gene TRBV5-8; 10 positions agree with TRBD1. V shed 1 base and J 3 bases; nucleotides not matched to a gene: 7. This CDR3 is built from 16 residues. CDR1 and CDR2 from the germline V gene are SGHTS and YDEGEE. The CDR3 DNA reads TGTGCCAGCAGCTTGAGGGGGGGGACAGGGGTCTACGAGCAGTACTTC. This encodes CASSLRGGTGVYEQYF.

This clone occurred once. The chain has TRBV29-1 and TRBJ2-2, with 7 bases identical to TRBD2. CDR3 length: 13 amino acids. Germline loops: CDR1 SQVTM, CDR2 ANQGSEA. With V trimmed by 6 bases and J by 7 bases, 8 bases remained unmatched. CDR3 coding DNA: TGCAGCGTAGTGGTTTCGGGGGGCGGGGAGCTGTTTTTT. Amino acid sequence: CSVVVSGGGELFF.

The V call is TRBV28, the J call TRBJ1-2; D may be TRBD1 (6 bases). The germline CDR1 and CDR2 sequences are MDHEN and SYDVKM. The CDR3 is 12 residues long. DNA for the CDR3: TGTGCGGCAGGGGCGCGAGACTATGGCTACACCTTC. It translates to CAAGARDYGYTF.

The rearrangement links TRBV19 to TRBJ1-2; 7 bases fit TRBD1. The CDR3 contains 15 residues. Germline V CDR1 and CDR2: LNHDA, SQIVND (reference sequence). The ends lost 4 bases at V and 5 bases at J; junction bases unmatched: 10. The CDR3: CASSTHRGSPYGYTF. As DNA, the CDR3 is TGTGCCAGTAGTACCCACAGGGGATCTCCTTATGGCTACACCTTC. Full variable domain (rest looked up from reference TRBV19 and TRBJ1-2): DGGITQSPKYLFRKEGQNVTLSCEQNLNHDAMYWYRQDPGQGLRLIYYSQIVNDFQKGDIAEGYSVSREKKESFPLTVTSAQKNPTAFYLCASSTHRGSPYGYTFGSGTRLTVV.

The chain employs TRBV9 and TRBJ1-2; 7 bases match TRBD1. The CDR3 runs to 14 residues. Germline V CDR1 and CDR2: SGDLS, YYNGEE. V dropped 3 bases and J dropped 5; count of bases not matched to a gene: 7. CDR3 bases: TGTGCCAGCAGCGCAGGGGGAAAGGAATATGGCTACACCTTC. It codes for CASSAGGKEYGYTF.

The chain links TRBV7-2 to TRBJ1-2; D remains ambiguous. V dropped 1 base and J dropped 4 bases, with 10 bases sitting between them. The CDR3 extends over 14 amino acids. The V gene's germline CDR1 is SGHTA and CDR2 FQGNSA. The CDR3 DNA reads TGTGCCAGCAGCTTAGTTCAGTCGATCTATGGCTACACCTTC. This gives the protein CASSLVQSIYGYTF.

The chain is built from TRBV5-1 and TRBJ2-1; D possibly corresponds to TRBD1 (5 bases). Germline loops: CDR1 SGHRS, CDR2 YFSETQ. CDR3 length: 15 residues. The V gene lost 3 bases and the J gene lost 3 bases, with 13 bases spanning the gap. CDR3 amino acids: CASSSPDRFYNEQFF. The CDR3 nucleotides read TGCGCCAGCAGCTCCCCCGACAGATTCTACAATGAGCAGTTCTTC.

J is TRBJ1-3 and V is TRBV5-1; the D is unclear. Trimming removed 4 bases at V and 4 bases at J, with 12 bases between. Germline CDR1 reads SGHRS; CDR2 reads YFSETQ. The CDR3 runs to 14 residues. The CDR3 sequence is CASSLTVQGNTIYF. The CDR3 DNA follows: TGCGCCAGCAGCCTGACTGTGCAAGGAAACACCATATATTTT.

The rearrangement links TRBV5-4 to TRBJ2-3, with 9 bases that match TRBD2. The CDR3 has 17 amino acids. J lost 1 base, V lost 0 bases, and 6 bases had no gene match. CDR1 and CDR2 (germline): SGHNT, YYREEE (reference sequence). CDR3: CASSLEGLAFGTDTQYF. The CDR3 coding sequence is TGTGCCAGCAGCTTGGAGGGACTAGCCTTTGGCACAGATACGCAGTATTTT.

The J gene is TRBJ2-1, the V gene TRBV3-1 (or the pseudogene TRBV3-2); 7 nucleotides match TRBD1. The CDR3 loop spans 13 amino acids. Trimming removed 6 bases from V and 9 bases from J; junction bases left unmatched: 8. Germline CDR1 is LGHDT and CDR2 is YNNKEL (reference sequence). The CDR3 loop is CASREKGAPEQFF. The CDR3 coding sequence is TGTGCCAGCAGAGAGAAGGGGGCGCCTGAGCAGTTCTTC.

The rearrangement joins TRBV9 to TRBJ2-7; possibly TRBD1 for D (5 bases). This CDR3 is built from 14 residues. V was cut by 0 bases and J by 7 bases, with 14 bases left in between. Germline V CDR1 and CDR2: SGDLS, YYNGEE. The CDR3 here is CASSVGRQGREQYF. Written as DNA, the CDR3 is TGTGCCAGCAGCGTAGGGCGCCAGGGAAGGGAGCAGTACTTC.

The chain joins TRBV11-1 to TRBJ1-1; 7 nucleotides agree with TRBD1. CDR1 SGHAT and CDR2 FQDESV come from the germline V gene (reference sequence). The V segment lost 1 base and the J segment 1 base; nucleotides outside the gene matches: 3. This CDR3 contains 15 residues. CDR3 DNA: TGTGCCAGCAGCTTAGTGAGACAGGGGAACACTGAAGCTTTCTTT. As protein: CASSLVRQGNTEAFF.

The chain links TRBV2 to TRBJ1-5; possibly TRBD1 for D (6 bases). The germline V and J ends were trimmed by 10 bases and 3 bases, with 13 bases remaining between them. The CDR3 has 13 residues. The germline gives CDR1 SNHLY, CDR2 FYNNEI. CDR3 protein: CATRTASNQPQHF. The CDR3 DNA reads TGTGCCACCCGGACAGCATCCAATCAGCCCCAGCATTTT.

The chain combines TRBV4-1 with TRBJ2-1; TRBD2 agrees at 8 bases. V dropped 4 bases and J dropped 4; count of bases not matched to a gene: 12. This CDR3 has 17 residues. Per germline, CDR1 MGHRA and CDR2 YSYEKL. This CDR3 is CASSRVLGGAGYNEQFF. DNA for the CDR3: TGCGCCAGCAGCCGGGTTCTCGGGGGGGCCGGGTACAATGAGCAGTTCTTC.

The CDR3 nucleotides are TGCAGCGTTGAAGATCTCGGGGGGGCCCAGCATTTT. Protein product: CSVEDLGGAQHF. V is TRBV29-1 and J is TRBJ1-5; D possibly corresponds to TRBD1 (5 bases). CDR1 and CDR2 (germline): SQVTM, ANQGSEA. This CDR3 has 12 amino acids. V was cut by 0 bases and J by 11 bases, with 11 bases left in between.

The chain links TRBV28 to TRBJ2-7; TRBD2 is a possible D gene (6 bases). Germline V lookup: CDR1 MDHEN, CDR2 SYDVKM. The length of the CDR3 is 12 residues. The ends were cut back, 4 bases at V and 4 bases at J, with 8 bases in the middle. The DNA for the CDR3 is TGTGCCAGCAGTTGGGCGGGGTACGAGCAGTACTTC. It specifies CASSWAGYEQYF.

The chain uses TRBV5-1 and TRBJ2-5; D is possibly TRBD1 (5 bases). CDR3 size: 14 residues. Trimming removed 1 base at V and 2 bases at J, with 9 bases between. Germline lookup yields CDR1 SGHRS and CDR2 YFSETQ. The CDR3 sequence is CASSLRGRQETQYF. The CDR3 DNA follows: TGCGCCAGCAGCTTGAGGGGCAGGCAAGAGACCCAGTACTTC.

This chain links TRBV6-1 with TRBJ2-3; D might be TRBD2 (6 bases). Germline V gene lookup returns CDR1 MNHNS and CDR2 SASEGT. Trimming took 2 bases from V and 0 from J, leaving 9 bases between them. The CDR3 totals 15 residues. The DNA for the CDR3 is TGTGCCAGCAGTGAACTGCGGGACAGCACAGATACGCAGTATTTT. Translated, it gives CASSELRDSTDTQYF.

V gene TRBV11-2 combines with J gene TRBJ2-1, with a possible D match to TRBD1 (5 bases). This CDR3 spans 13 amino acids. The V end lost 0 bases, the J end lost 9 bases, and 9 bases lay between the germline ends. Germline-derived CDR1 and CDR2 are SGHAT and FQNNGV. CDR3 coding DNA: TGTGCCAGCAGCTTAGAGCAGCAGGGTGAGCAGTTCTTC. This translates into CASSLEQQGEQFF.